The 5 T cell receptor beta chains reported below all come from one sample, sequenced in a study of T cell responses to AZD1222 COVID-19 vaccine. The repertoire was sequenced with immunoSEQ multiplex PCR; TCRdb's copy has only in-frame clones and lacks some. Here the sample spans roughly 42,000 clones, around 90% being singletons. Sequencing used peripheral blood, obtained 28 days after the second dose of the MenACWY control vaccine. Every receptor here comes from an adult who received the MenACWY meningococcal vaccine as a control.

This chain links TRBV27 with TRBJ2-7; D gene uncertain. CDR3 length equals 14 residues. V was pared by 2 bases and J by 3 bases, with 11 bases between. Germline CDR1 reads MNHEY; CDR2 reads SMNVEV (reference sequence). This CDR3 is CASSLNGDGYEQYF. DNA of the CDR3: TGTGCCAGCAGTTTAAACGGAGACGGCTACGAGCAGTACTTC.

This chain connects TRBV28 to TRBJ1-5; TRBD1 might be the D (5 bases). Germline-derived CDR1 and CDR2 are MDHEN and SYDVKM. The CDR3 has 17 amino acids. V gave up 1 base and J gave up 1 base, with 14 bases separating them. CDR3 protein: CASSLLIGEESNQPQHF. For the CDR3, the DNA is TGTGCCAGCAGTTTATTGATAGGGGAAGAAAGCAATCAGCCCCAGCATTTT. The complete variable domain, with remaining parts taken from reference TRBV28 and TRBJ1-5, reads DVKVTQSSRYLVKRTGEKVFLECVQDMDHENMFWYRQDPGLGLRLIYFSYDVKMKEKGDIPEGYSVSREKKERFSLILESASTNQTSMYLCASSLLIGEESNQPQHFGDGTRLSIL.

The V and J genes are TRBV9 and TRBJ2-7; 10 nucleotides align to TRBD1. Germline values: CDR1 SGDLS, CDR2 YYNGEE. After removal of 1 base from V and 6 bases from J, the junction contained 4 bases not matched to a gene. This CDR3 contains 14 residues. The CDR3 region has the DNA TGTGCCAGCAGCGTAAGGGACAGGGGTGCCGAGCAGTACTTC. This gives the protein CASSVRDRGAEQYF.

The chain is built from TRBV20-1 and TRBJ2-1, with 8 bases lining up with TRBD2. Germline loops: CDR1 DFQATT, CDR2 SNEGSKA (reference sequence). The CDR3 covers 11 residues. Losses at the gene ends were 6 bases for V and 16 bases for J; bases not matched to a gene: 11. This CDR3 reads CSAEEGTRPFF. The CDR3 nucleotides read TGCAGTGCAGAAGAGGGGACTAGGCCCTTCTTC.

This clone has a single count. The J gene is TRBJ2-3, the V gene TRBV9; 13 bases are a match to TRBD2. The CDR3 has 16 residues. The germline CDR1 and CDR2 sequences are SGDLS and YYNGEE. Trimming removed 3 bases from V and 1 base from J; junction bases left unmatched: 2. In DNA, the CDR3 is TGTGCCAGCAGCGCCGGACTAGCGGGGGGCACAGATACGCAGTATTTT. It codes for CASSAGLAGGTDTQYF.